The 18 T cell receptor beta chains presented below share a single source sample, sequenced in a study of cytotoxic CD8 clonotypes in ibrutinib-treated CLL. This table comes from immunoSEQ multiplex PCR, and its TCRdb copy is limited to in-frame clones, with some not included. Of approximately 210,000 clones in the sample, 55% to 85% were seen once. The specimen was PBMCs, collected after 24 months of ibrutinib treatment. The receptors were gathered from a human donor with chronic lymphocytic leukemia.

A note on this clone: A far larger clone is one base from this, pointing to a likely read error. This sample includes further DNA sequences coding for the same CDR3. The chain recombines TRBV5-1 with TRBJ1-5; no clear D. This CDR3 is 15 amino acids long. V was shortened by 3 bases and J by 2 bases, with 12 bases between the two germline ends. CDR1 and CDR2 from the germline V gene are SGHRS and YFSETQ. The CDR3 coding sequence is TGCGCCAGCAGCTCCCGTTCTCGGGGCAATCAGCCCCAGCATTTT. Translating it yields CASSSRSRGNQPQHF.

The chain combines TRBV19 with TRBJ2-1, with D hard to call. V dropped 0 bases and J dropped 3 bases, with 9 bases sitting between them. Germline-derived CDR1 and CDR2 are LNHDA and SQIVND (reference sequence). The CDR3 consists of 15 residues. The CDR3, as DNA: TGTGCCAGTAGTATAGACTACCGAAGCTACAATGAGCAGTTCTTC. Protein: CASSIDYRSYNEQFF.

This sequence joins TRBV6-6 and TRBJ2-3, with 10 bases fitting TRBD2. V lost 6 bases and J lost 0; bases outside the gene matches: 3. Germline V lookup: CDR1 MNHNY, CDR2 SVGAGI (reference sequence). The CDR3 runs to 15 residues. The CDR3: CASRLAGTSTDTQYF. The CDR3 nucleotides read TGTGCCAGCAGACTAGCGGGGACTAGCACAGATACGCAGTATTTT.

CDR3: CASSLVGGRAYNEQFF. The CDR3 DNA follows: TGCGCCAGCAGCTTGGTGGGCGGGAGGGCCTACAATGAGCAGTTCTTC. The chain recombines TRBV5-1 with TRBJ2-1; 9 positions agree with TRBD2. J gave up 2 bases and V 0 bases, and 3 bases lay outside the gene matches. In germline, CDR1 is SGHRS, CDR2 YFSETQ. This CDR3 is built from 16 residues.

This chain uses TRBV5-1 with TRBJ2-7; TRBD1 matches 7 bases. The V segment lost 4 bases and the J segment 4 bases; nucleotides outside the gene matches: 14. In germline, CDR1 is SGHRS, CDR2 YFSETQ. CDR3 length equals 16 residues. This CDR3 is CASSKKQGSGGYEQYF. CDR3 DNA sequence: TGCGCCAGCAGCAAGAAACAGGGGTCAGGGGGATACGAGCAGTACTTC. Variable domain in full (rest from reference TRBV5-1 and TRBJ2-7): KAGVTQTPRYLIKTRGQQVTLSCSPISGHRSVSWYQQTPGQGLQFLFEYFSETQRNKGNFPGRFSGRQFSNSRSEMNVSTLELGDSALYLCASSKKQGSGGYEQYFGPGTRLTVT.

The genes are TRBV5-6 and TRBJ2-3; 9 bases fit TRBD2. CDR3 size: 15 residues. Germline CDR1 reads SGHDT; CDR2 reads YYEEEE. Trimming at V came to 6 bases and at J to 4 bases, leaving 9 bases not matched to a gene. The CDR3 reads CASIELGGRADTQYF. CDR3 nucleotides: TGTGCCAGCATCGAGTTGGGCGGGAGGGCAGATACGCAGTATTTT.

With respect to this clone: Other DNA sequences within the sample encode an identical CDR3. The V call is TRBV18, the J call TRBJ2-5, with D possibly TRBD2 on 5 matching bases. CDR3 size: 12 residues. The germline CDR1 and CDR2 sequences are KGHSH and LQKENI. V was pared by 2 bases and J by 5 bases, with 6 bases between. Here the CDR3 DNA reads TGTGCCAGCTCACCAACGGGGGAGACCCAGTACTTC. It is translated as CASSPTGETQYF.

The chain carries TRBV9 and TRBJ1-1, with D uncertain. From germline, CDR1 is SGDLS and CDR2 YYNGEE. CDR3 length: 14 residues. Trimming took off 6 bases at V and 3 bases at J, with 15 bases between the two ends. CDR3 region: CASTPSGLDTEAFF. The CDR3 DNA follows: TGTGCCAGCACGCCGTCGGGGTTAGACACTGAAGCTTTCTTT. The full variable domain, in which reference TRBV9 and TRBJ1-1 provide the parts outside the CDR3, is DSGVTQTPKHLITATGQRVTLRCSPRSGDLSVYWYQQSLDQGLQFLIQYYNGEERAKGNILERFSAQQFPDLHSELNLSSLELGDSALYFCASTPSGLDTEAFFGQGTRLTVV.

Only a few counts were recorded for this clone. The CDR3 protein is CASSSYGLAGAKDTQYF. The CDR3 bases are TGTGCCAGTAGTTCATATGGACTAGCGGGAGCAAAAGATACGCAGTATTTT. The chain combines TRBV19 with TRBJ2-3, with TRBD2 matching over 13 bases. V trimming: 5 bases; J trimming: 5 bases; junction bases outside the gene matches: 10. Germline-derived CDR1 and CDR2 are LNHDA and SQIVND (reference sequence). This CDR3 comprises 17 residues.

This chain links TRBV28 with TRBJ2-7; 9 nucleotides align to TRBD1. This CDR3 comprises 14 residues. Germline trimming cut 8 bases from V and 1 base from J; bases unmatched to any gene: 6. The V gene's germline CDR1 is MDHEN and CDR2 SYDVKM. CDR3 DNA sequence: TGTGCCAGCTTCAGCGGGACAGGGTCCTACGAGCAGTACTTC. Protein sequence: CASFSGTGSYEQYF.

The rearrangement joins TRBV2 to TRBJ1-1, with D unresolved. V was shortened by 1 base and J by 4 bases, with 7 bases between the two germline ends. The CDR3 covers 13 residues. In germline, CDR1 is SNHLY, CDR2 FYNNEI. CDR3 nucleotide sequence: TGTGCCAGCAGTGAAGACGGCCCCACTGAAGCTTTCTTT. Protein product: CASSEDGPTEAFF.

The gene calls are TRBV13 and TRBJ2-1, with a tentative D call TRBD2 (6 bases). The V end was cut by 9 bases, the J end by 0 bases, with 12 bases between. The CDR3 contains 14 residues. Germline V gives CDR1 PRHDT, CDR2 FYEKMQ (reference sequence). CDR3: CASSRSGSYNEQFF. DNA for the CDR3: TGTGCCAGTTCACGTAGCGGCTCCTACAATGAGCAGTTCTTC.

The chain combines TRBV27 with TRBJ2-7; D may be TRBD1 (5 bases). The V gene's germline CDR1 is MNHEY and CDR2 SMNVEV (reference sequence). The CDR3 consists of 13 residues. V was trimmed by 3 bases and J by 7 bases, leaving 13 bases between them. CDR3 sequence (DNA): TGTGCCAGCAGTTTGCGCAGGGTGGGAGAGCAGTACTTC. Its translation: CASSLRRVGEQYF.

This clone was recorded a few times. The genes are TRBV29-1 and TRBJ1-4, with a possible D match to TRBD1 (6 bases). This CDR3 spans 14 amino acids. Germline V lookup: CDR1 SQVTM, CDR2 ANQGSEA. V lost 6 bases and J lost 8, with 19 bases in between. The CDR3 sequence: CSVGGQGGSEKLFF. The CDR3 DNA sequence: TGCAGCGTGGGGGGCCAGGGTGGAAGCGAAAAACTGTTTTTT.

The chain recombines TRBV15 with TRBJ2-2, with 10 bases identical to TRBD2. CDR1 and CDR2 from the germline V gene are LNHNV and YYDKDF (reference sequence). V lost 0 bases and J lost 7; bases outside the gene matches: 8. CDR3 size: 17 residues. Here the CDR3 DNA reads TGTGCCACCAGCAGAGACCCTAGCGGGAGAGGGGGCGGGGAGCTGTTTTTT. Its translation: CATSRDPSGRGGGELFF.

This clone came up a few times. V gene TRBV7-9 combines with J gene TRBJ1-1; 7 nucleotides line up with TRBD1. CDR3 length equals 13 residues. The J segment lost 4 bases and the V segment lost 5 bases, leaving 4 bases of the junction unmatched. From germline, CDR1 is SEHNR and CDR2 FQNEAQ (reference sequence). CDR3 bases: TGTGCCAGCAGCAGACAGGGCGGCACTGAAGCTTTCTTT. Protein sequence: CASSRQGGTEAFF.

The chain carries TRBV2 and TRBJ1-1; no clear D. The CDR3 has 12 residues. Germline V gene sequence: CDR1 SNHLY, CDR2 FYNNEI. V lost 5 bases to trimming and J lost 6 bases, with 10 bases between them. CDR3 bases: TGTGCCAGCAGTACGGGGAGGGCTGAAGCTTTCTTT. Residues: CASSTGRAEAFF.

V gene TRBV6-5 combines with J gene TRBJ1-2, with TRBD1 matching 7 bases. J lost 1 base, V lost 6 bases, and 2 bases had no gene match. The CDR3 sequence is 13 residues long. CDR1 is MNHEY, CDR2 SVGAGI, per germline. The CDR3 DNA sequence: TGTGCCAGCAGCGACAGGGTTAACTATGGCTACACCTTC. This translates into CASSDRVNYGYTF.